The source of this TCR beta chain is a study of blood T cells in healthy people across ages. It was with a sample-barcoded 5' primer and a J-beta primer mix that a second PCR of roughly 7 to 12 cycles was run. One entry per CDR3 protein results from TCRdb running MiXCR on the 5' RACE reads. The sample consists of some 930,000 distinct CDR3 sequences, just under 30% of them appearing once. There are 15 residues in the CDR3. Trimming removed 4 bases at V and 1 base at J, with 14 bases between. Germline CDR1 SGHRS, CDR2 YFSETQ. The study isolated at least 7 million PBMCs from each sample. The same specimen was also included in a second study, on T cells of mothers and their children.

Material for sequencing was blood. The chain is built from TRBV5-1 and TRBJ1-1; no reliable D call. The TCR originated in a woman between 40 and 55 years old in good health. CDR3 DNA: TGCGCCAGCAGCCCGACTCCGGTGGGGAACACTGAAGCTTTCTTT. This gives the protein CASSPTPVGNTEAFF.